This TCR beta chain came from a study of PD-L1 blockade in urothelial cancer. Study at large: Anywhere from 0 to 3 prior chemotherapy regimens had been received by patients. Overall study results and limits: Lower than median blood TCR clonality before treatment predicted better survival.

Method: immunoSEQ multiplex PCR; TCRdb's copy keeps in-frame clones and lacks some. The sample consists of tens of thousands of clones, 80% to 85% of them appearing once. As concerns this clone: Its antigen is unidentified.

Time point of the sample: pretreatment peripheral blood. V lost 5 bases and J lost 3; bases outside the gene matches: 3. Germline CDR1 and CDR2: SEHNR and FQNEAQ (reference sequence). CDR3 size: 14 residues. The sequencing here drew on PBMCs, taken around atezolizumab (anti-PD-L1) treatment. The source of this sequence is a man between 60 and 70 years old with urothelial cancer. This rearrangement joins TRBV7-9 to TRBJ2-3, with TRBD2 matching over 9 bases. DNA for the CDR3: TGTGCCAGCAGCCCGGGACTAGCAACAGATACGCAGTATTTT. This gives the protein CASSPGLATDTQYF.